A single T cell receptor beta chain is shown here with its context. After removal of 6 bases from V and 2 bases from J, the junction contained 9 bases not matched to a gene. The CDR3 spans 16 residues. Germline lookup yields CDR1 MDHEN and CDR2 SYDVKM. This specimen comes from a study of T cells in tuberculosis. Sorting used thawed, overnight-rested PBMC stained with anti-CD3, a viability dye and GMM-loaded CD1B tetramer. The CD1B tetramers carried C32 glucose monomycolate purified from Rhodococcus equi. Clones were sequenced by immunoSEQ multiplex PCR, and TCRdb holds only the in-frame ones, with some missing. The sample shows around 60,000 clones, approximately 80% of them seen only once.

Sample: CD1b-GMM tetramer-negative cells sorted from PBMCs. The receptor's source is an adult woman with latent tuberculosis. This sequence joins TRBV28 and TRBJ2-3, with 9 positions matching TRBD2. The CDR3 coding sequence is TGTGCCAGCAGAAACGTAGCGGGGGCCCTCACAGATACGCAGTATTTT. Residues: CASRNVAGALTDTQYF.